Detailed here is one T cell receptor (beta chain). It was treatment-naive patients with stable or active relapsing-remitting disease who made up the multiple sclerosis controls. cDNA came from about 0.5 to 1 ug RNA primed by random hexamers. TCR beta CDR3 was amplified by immunoSEQ multiplex PCR. This amplification extended across 54 Vbeta and 13 Jbeta segments. TCRdb re-derived calls from the immunoSEQ multiplex PCR reads in MiXCR, one entry per CDR3 protein. The profile shows approximately 150,000 distinct CDR3 sequences, 75% to 90% of them singletons. The sample originates from a study of CD8 T cells in Susac syndrome. There are 13 residues in the CDR3. V lost 7 bases to trimming and J lost 7 bases, with 13 bases between them. Germline values: CDR1 LNHDA, CDR2 SQIVND (reference sequence).

Sequencing was carried out using CD8+ T cells from PBMCs. This receptor was identified in a human donor with multiple sclerosis. The J gene is TRBJ1-4, the V gene TRBV19, with D maybe TRBD1 (5 bases). CDR3 bases: TGTGCCAGTACCCCGCCCGGGGGTGAAAAACTGTTTTTT. As protein: CASTPPGGEKLFF.